This T cell receptor (beta chain) was profiled in a study of tumor-infiltrating lymphocytes in primary liver carcinoma. About the research overall: Stage T1-T3 N0M0 and a size of roughly 4.2 to 10 cm characterized the tumors.

Germline V lookup: CDR1 SGHAT, CDR2 FQNNGV. CDR3 length: 15 residues. RNA was extracted from whole blood without cell sorting, alongside germline DNA. Chronic HBV infection was present, with no prior treatment. Regarding this clonotype: Its antigen is currently unknown. At one boundary the junction diverges from the germline segment, which might be a read error.

The study's findings and limits: Tumor-adjacent and tumor-blood pairs shared a smaller degree of overlap than tumor region pairs. Compared with blood, tumor repertoires held significantly more in their top 250 clones.

With a constant-region primer, TCR beta cDNA was made from 450 to 500 ng of total RNA. Slightly modified ARM-PCR with three nested multiplex PCR rounds yielded TCR beta libraries. The opening two PCR rounds, around 9 cycles each, paired TRBV1-TRBV30 forward primers with a C-beta reverse primer. Each CDR3 protein is one row after TCRdb ran MiXCR on the multiplex PCR reads. The table records some 180,000 distinct CDR3 sequences, roughly 60% of them present only once. The chain has TRBV11-2 and TRBJ2-1; TRBD1 is a possible D gene (6 bases). The clonotype originates from a middle-aged man with primary liver carcinoma and hepatitis B virus infection. Sequenced sample: peripheral blood. The CDR3 is CASSVRGTPYNEQLF. CDR3 in DNA: TGTGCAAGCAGCGTTAGGGGGACCCCCTACAATGAGCAGCTCTTC.